What follows are 19 T cell receptor beta chains derived from one specimen sequenced in a study of OX40 agonist ivuxolimab in advanced cancers. This table comes from immunoSEQ multiplex PCR, and its TCRdb copy is limited to in-frame clones, with some not included. The table shows tens of thousands of clones, with approximately 84% occurring only once. The starting material was CD4+ or CD8+ T cells sorted from blood, obtained in a trial of the OX40 agonist ivuxolimab. These receptors originate from an adult with an advanced solid tumor such as melanoma, head and neck, liver or kidney cancer.

This clone was picked up a small number of times. The chain has TRBV15 and TRBJ1-2; D is perhaps TRBD1 (5 bases). The V gene lost 0 bases and the J gene lost 8 bases, with 13 bases spanning the gap. Germline CDR1 is LNHNV and CDR2 is YYDKDF (reference sequence). The CDR3 spans 14 residues. CDR3 sequence: CATSRDTRDEGYTF. The CDR3 DNA reads as TGTGCCACCAGCAGAGATACCAGGGATGAGGGCTACACCTTC.

This clone has just a few counts. The CDR3 here is CASTRVSSNTGELFF. The CDR3 DNA is TGTGCCAGCACCAGGGTTTCTTCGAACACCGGGGAGCTGTTTTTT. The rearrangement uses TRBV6-6 and TRBJ2-2, with D possibly matching TRBD1 (5 bases). The CDR3 extends over 15 amino acids. Germline lookup yields CDR1 MNHNY and CDR2 SVGAGI (reference sequence). Between the trimmed V and J ends, which lost 7 bases and 0 bases, there was a span of 12 bases.

The V gene is TRBV6-5, the J gene TRBJ2-5; D might be TRBD1 (5 bases). The V end lost 2 bases, the J end lost 1 base, and 11 bases lay between the germline ends. CDR3 length equals 15 residues. In germline, CDR1 is MNHEY, CDR2 SVGAGI. CDR3 DNA: TGTGCCAGCAGTTACAACCCCAGGGTCCAAGAGACCCAGTACTTC. It is translated as CASSYNPRVQETQYF.

The rearrangement joins TRBV9 to TRBJ2-7; 10 bases fit TRBD2. This CDR3 contains 14 residues. The V gene's germline CDR1 is SGDLS and CDR2 YYNGEE. The J segment lost 5 bases and the V segment lost 0 bases, leaving 2 bases of the junction unmatched. For the CDR3, the DNA is TGTGCCAGCAGCGTAGAAGCGGGGGGGAACGAGCAGTACTTC. Its translation: CASSVEAGGNEQYF.

This clone was seen a single time. The chain links TRBV2 to TRBJ1-2; TRBD1 might be the D (5 bases). CDR1 is SNHLY, CDR2 FYNNEI, per germline. Trimming left V 3 bases short and J 3 bases short, with 14 bases between. The CDR3 runs to 15 residues. In nucleotides, the CDR3 is TGTGCCAGCAGTGATTGGGGCAGGGCAGACTATGGCTACACCTTC. Translating gives CASSDWGRADYGYTF.

The chain recombines TRBV5-1 with TRBJ2-5; TRBD1 might be the D (5 bases). The CDR3 has 16 residues. The V gene lost 0 bases and the J gene lost 5 bases, with 17 bases spanning the gap. Germline CDR1 SGHRS, CDR2 YFSETQ. CDR3 bases: TGCGCCAGCAGCTTGGACGGTGTTAAGCCAGGGGAGACCCAGTACTTC. It is translated as CASSLDGVKPGETQYF.

The chain employs TRBV6-1 and TRBJ1-3, with D maybe TRBD1 (5 bases). Germline V gene lookup returns CDR1 MNHNS and CDR2 SASEGT. V lost 2 bases and J lost 0, with 11 bases in between. This CDR3 contains 16 residues. The CDR3 reads CASSEKGKSSGNTIYF. The CDR3 DNA reads TGTGCCAGCAGTGAAAAGGGGAAGAGCTCTGGAAACACCATATATTTT.

The chain links TRBV19 to TRBJ1-5; D gene uncertain. Trimming took off 5 bases at V and 6 bases at J, with 8 bases between the two ends. The CDR3 has 12 amino acids. Germline V CDR1 and CDR2: LNHDA, SQIVND (reference sequence). The CDR3 DNA sequence: TGTGCCAGTAGTTCAGGCCTTCAGCCCCAGCATTTT. It is translated as CASSSGLQPQHF.

This clone was found once. The CDR3 nucleotides are TGTGCCAGCAGCTTGGCCGGGGGCAAAGGCGAGCAGTACTTC. As protein: CASSLAGGKGEQYF. This chain joins TRBV7-6 and TRBJ2-7; D assignment may be TRBD1 or TRBD2 (6 bases each). The CDR3 spans 14 residues. Trimming cost V 3 bases and J 6 bases, with 15 bases left between them. Germline CDR1 reads SGHVS; CDR2 reads FNYEAQ.

A single count supports this clone. CDR3 region: CASSLGASFPGQSSGNTIYF. Written as DNA, the CDR3 is TGTGCCAGCAGCTTAGGCGCCTCGTTTCCCGGACAGAGCTCTGGAAACACCATATATTTT. J is TRBJ1-3 and V is TRBV7-6, with D perhaps matching TRBD1 (6 bases). The CDR3 has 20 amino acids. Deletions cut 1 base from V and 0 bases from J, with 22 bases between. CDR1 is SGHVS, CDR2 FNYEAQ, per germline.

This clone has a single count. The chain couples TRBV5-6 to TRBJ1-2; 8 bases are shared with TRBD1. Germline V gene data show CDR1 as SGHDT and CDR2 as YYEEEE. V gave up 3 bases and J gave up 2 bases; unmatched junction bases: 9. The CDR3 totals 16 residues. The chain's CDR3 is CASSWKGQDLNYGYTF. Here the CDR3 DNA reads TGTGCCAGCAGCTGGAAGGGACAGGACCTCAACTATGGCTACACCTTC.

The chain links TRBV9 to TRBJ1-2; possible D gene TRBD1, 5 bases. CDR1 and CDR2 (germline): SGDLS, YYNGEE. V lost 0 bases to trimming and J lost 6 bases, with 12 bases between them. This CDR3 is 14 amino acids long. CDR3 sequence reads: CASSVGGRSHGYTF. Written as DNA, the CDR3 is TGTGCCAGCAGCGTAGGGGGACGGTCACATGGCTACACCTTC. Combining the CDR3 with reference TRBV9 and TRBJ1-2 gives the whole variable domain DSGVTQTPKHLITATGQRVTLRCSPRSGDLSVYWYQQSLDQGLQFLIQYYNGEERAKGNILERFSAQQFPDLHSELNLSSLELGDSALYFCASSVGGRSHGYTFGSGTRLTVV.

This clone was picked up one time. V and J are TRBV5-6 and TRBJ2-5; 8 nucleotides line up with TRBD2. The germline V gene encodes CDR1 SGHDT and CDR2 YYEEEE. V was pared by 0 bases and J by 2 bases, with 3 bases of the junction left unmatched. This CDR3 contains 15 residues. Here the CDR3 DNA reads TGTGCCAGCAGCTTGGGTCGGGGGGGACAAGAGACCCAGTACTTC. Its translation is CASSLGRGGQETQYF.

The gene calls are TRBV7-9 and TRBJ2-7; D unresolved. Trimming removed 6 bases from V and 2 bases from J, with 14 bases in between. This CDR3 contains 14 residues. Germline CDR1 and CDR2: SEHNR and FQNEAQ (reference sequence). DNA for the CDR3: TGTGCCAGCAGTCGGACGACACCTACCTACGAGCAGTACTTC. This codes for CASSRTTPTYEQYF.

The V call is TRBV5-1, the J call TRBJ2-3; D gene ambiguous. In germline, CDR1 is SGHRS, CDR2 YFSETQ. This CDR3 spans 13 amino acids. Trimming pared 6 bases from V and 0 bases from J, leaving 8 bases between. CDR3 in amino acids: CASTAYSTDTQYF. The CDR3 region has the DNA TGCGCCAGCACTGCTTATAGCACAGATACGCAGTATTTT.

The chain has TRBV28 and TRBJ2-1, with 10 bases lining up with TRBD2. There are 16 residues in the CDR3. Germline V lookup: CDR1 MDHEN, CDR2 SYDVKM. V lost 8 bases, J lost 7 bases, and 14 bases stayed unmatched. The CDR3 DNA reads as TGTGCCAGCCGAAGGGAGAGGCGACTAGCGGGTAATGAGCAGTTCTTC. This sequence encodes CASRRERRLAGNEQFF.

CDR3 sequence (DNA): TGTGCCAGTAGTATTCCTAGGGCCACCGGGGAGCTGTTTTTT. It is translated as CASSIPRATGELFF. The rearrangement joins TRBV19 to TRBJ2-2; D ambiguous. Trimming took off 3 bases at V and 4 bases at J, with 9 bases between the two ends. Looked up from germline, CDR1 is LNHDA and CDR2 is SQIVND (reference sequence). The CDR3 totals 14 residues.

V and J are TRBV20-1 and TRBJ2-7; D uncertain. Germline V lookup: CDR1 DFQATT, CDR2 SNEGSKA (reference sequence). There are 11 residues in the CDR3. The germline V and J ends were trimmed by 7 bases and 4 bases, with 11 bases remaining between them. This CDR3 is CSGWGKYEQYF. In DNA, the CDR3 is TGCAGTGGTTGGGGAAAGTACGAGCAGTACTTC.

The chain links TRBV27 to TRBJ2-3; the D gene could be TRBD1 or TRBD2 (5 bases each). This CDR3 has 15 residues. CDR1 and CDR2 from the germline V gene are MNHEY and SMNVEV (reference sequence). V was shortened by 3 bases and J by 6 bases, with 16 bases between the two germline ends. The CDR3 reads CASSLGRLSGDTQYF. The CDR3 coding sequence is TGTGCCAGCAGTTTGGGACGACTTTCGGGTGATACGCAGTATTTT.